In this sample, the clone carrying this TCR beta chain turned up a few times. As yet, its antigen is unknown. This specimen comes from a study of T cells in Graves' hyperthyroidism and ophthalmopathy. TCR beta CDR3 sequences were amplified from RNA transcripts. Initially, a first-round RT-PCR of the TCR CDR3 employed the HTBI primer set. A single record per CDR3 protein comes from TCRdb applying MiXCR to the multiplex PCR reads. The profile covers 530,000 or so distinct CDR3 sequences, with 17% appearing a single time and approximately 15% taken by the ten largest. The trim removed 5 bases at V and 7 bases at J, leaving 9 bases unmatched. Germline-derived CDR1 and CDR2 are SGHNT and YENEEA. This CDR3 comprises 16 residues. Broader study findings: Ophthalmopathy stood apart from stable hyperthyroidism in a 13 V-J model. Blood held most thyroid clonotypes expanded above 0.001 frequency.

Clinicians diagnosed patients from clinical symptoms, serum thyroxine and TRAb, thyroid ultrasound and orbital computed tomography. This chain connects TRBV11-3 to TRBJ2-2; TRBD1 aligns across 11 bases. The origin of this receptor is a woman younger than 35 with Graves' ophthalmopathy. The sequencing sample was made of blood. The CDR3 protein is CASSQADRGHNGELFF. As DNA, the CDR3 is TGTGCCAGCAGCCAAGCGGACAGGGGGCATAACGGGGAGCTGTTTTTT.